The 15 T cell receptor beta chains presented below share a single source sample, sequenced in a study of human T cells and chemical hapten exposure. TCRdb re-called the RACE reads through MiXCR, storing one row per CDR3 protein. The data contain tens of thousands of distinct CDR3 sequences, 8% to 10% of them singletons. Time point: pre-sensitization, week 0. The sample's treatment: therapeutic diphenylcyclopropenone sensitization with weekly scalp DPC. The sequences come from whole blood, collected in connection with sensitization to the hapten diphenylcyclopropenone (DPC). These receptors originate from a woman aged 40 to 55 with alopecia areata. Some clones in this sample may be carry-over from other donors' samples.

This clonotype has at least ten counts. The rearrangement links TRBV29-1 to TRBJ2-1; 9 nucleotides match TRBD2. This CDR3 comprises 14 residues. The V and J ends lost 4 bases and 7 bases, in that order; junction bases with no gene match: 8. CDR1 SQVTM and CDR2 ANQGSEA come from the germline V gene. CDR3 loop: CSVVPAGGRNEQFF. The CDR3 DNA reads as TGCAGCGTTGTCCCTGCGGGGGGGCGAAATGAGCAGTTCTTC.

This clonotype was seen more than once but under ten times. The rearrangement uses TRBV10-3 and TRBJ2-2, with D hard to call. The germline CDR1 and CDR2 sequences are ENHRY and SYGVKD. The CDR3 has 13 amino acids. Trimming removed 2 bases at V and 5 bases at J, with 6 bases between. The CDR3 loop reads CAISESLTGELFF. CDR3 bases: TGTGCCATCAGTGAGAGCCTAACCGGGGAGCTGTTTTTT.

This chain joins TRBV28 and TRBJ2-7; D is perhaps TRBD1 (6 bases). There are 15 residues in the CDR3. Germline CDR1 and CDR2: MDHEN and SYDVKM. V lost 5 bases and J 0 bases, leaving 14 bases between the germline ends. The CDR3 DNA sequence: TGTGCCAGCAGTCCCGCAGGGACAAGCTCCTACGAGCAGTACTTC. Translation gives CASSPAGTSSYEQYF.

Turning to this clonotype: A read error is possible here, since a much larger clone lies one base away. This rearrangement joins TRBV20-1 to TRBJ2-3, with 7 bases lining up with TRBD1. The germline CDR1 and CDR2 sequences are DFQATT and SNEGSKA (reference sequence). The CDR3 length is 13 residues. CDR3 in amino acids: CSASPPGTDTQNF. DNA for the CDR3: TGCAGTGCTAGTCCGCCCGGGACAGATACGCAGAATTTT.

In its sample, this clonotype was seen many times. The chain carries TRBV29-1 and TRBJ2-3; 15 positions match TRBD2. Germline V CDR1 and CDR2: SQVTM, ANQGSEA. CDR3 size: 16 residues. The V and J ends lost 6 bases and 0 bases, in that order; junction bases with no gene match: 4. The CDR3 is CSVGTSGGPSTDTQYF. The CDR3 DNA reads as TGCAGCGTCGGGACTAGCGGGGGGCCTAGCACAGATACGCAGTATTTT.

This clonotype was recorded a few times. The genes are TRBV6-6 and TRBJ2-7, with D perhaps given as TRBD1 or TRBD2 (5 bases each). Trimming left V 0 bases short and J 0 bases short, with 9 bases between. CDR3 size: 15 residues. From germline, CDR1 is MNHNY and CDR2 SVGAGI (reference sequence). For the CDR3, the DNA is TGTGCCAGCAGTTACTCGTTGGGACCCTCCTACGAGCAGTACTTC. Its translation: CASSYSLGPSYEQYF.

Ten or more counts support this clonotype. This chain uses TRBV12-3 or TRBV12-4 with TRBJ1-2; D unresolved. V shed 8 bases and J shed 1 base, with 14 bases lying between them. This CDR3 is 14 amino acids long. CDR3 DNA sequence: TGTGCCAGCTCAGCAATCTCCTTTAACTATGGCTACACCTTC. Protein sequence: CASSAISFNYGYTF.

Regarding this clonotype: Just one base apart from a much larger clone, this may be a read error. The chain couples TRBV29-1 to TRBJ2-7; D is possibly TRBD1 (6 bases). This CDR3 is built from 14 residues. Germline CDR1 and CDR2: SQVTM and ANQGSEA. V lost 5 bases and J lost 3, with 17 bases in between. CDR3: CSVSDGRGVYEQYF. The CDR3 DNA is TGCAGCGTTAGCGATGGCAGGGGCGTCTACGAGCAGTACTTC.

This clonotype came up a few times. The V gene is TRBV18, the J gene TRBJ1-5, with D uncertain. Germline V gene sequence: CDR1 KGHSH, CDR2 LQKENI. The ends were cut back, 2 bases at V and 4 bases at J, with 6 bases in the middle. The CDR3 contains 13 residues. In nucleotides, the CDR3 is TGTGCCAGCTCACCAGATTGGAATCAGCCCCAGCATTTT. Residues: CASSPDWNQPQHF.

This sequence joins TRBV20-1 and TRBJ2-3; 10 bases line up with TRBD1. CDR3 length: 14 amino acids. Germline V gives CDR1 DFQATT, CDR2 SNEGSKA (reference sequence). The J segment lost 4 bases and the V segment lost 5 bases, leaving 6 bases of the junction unmatched. The CDR3 is CSADGQGEADTQYF. The CDR3 DNA sequence: TGCAGTGCTGATGGACAGGGGGAAGCAGATACGCAGTATTTT.

The chain combines TRBV19 with TRBJ1-4, with D maybe TRBD1 (6 bases). V was cut by 2 bases and J by 8 bases, with 15 bases left in between. The CDR3 spans 15 residues. From germline, CDR1 is LNHDA and CDR2 SQIVND (reference sequence). The DNA of the CDR3 is TGTGCCAGTAGTATATCGGGGGCGCGGCAGGAAAAACTGTTTTTT. As protein: CASSISGARQEKLFF.

This clonotype was counted ten times or more. V and J are TRBV7-3 and TRBJ1-6, with D possibly being TRBD1 (6 bases). V lost 5 bases to trimming and J lost 10 bases, with 15 bases between them. Germline CDR1 reads SGHTA; CDR2 reads FQGTGA. The CDR3 sequence is 14 residues long. The CDR3 region has the DNA TGTGCCAGCAGCAGTACAGGGAATAGCTCACCCCTCCACTTT. As protein: CASSSTGNSSPLHF.

This clonotype has more than one count but fewer than ten. This chain joins TRBV29-1 and TRBJ2-1; 7 positions agree with TRBD1. Germline trimming cut 5 bases from V and 3 bases from J; bases unmatched to any gene: 7. The CDR3 sequence is 14 residues long. CDR1 SQVTM and CDR2 ANQGSEA come from the germline V gene. CDR3 protein: CSVSPQGDYNEQFF. CDR3 nucleotide sequence: TGCAGCGTTTCTCCCCAGGGGGACTACAATGAGCAGTTCTTC.

The chain is built from TRBV5-1 and TRBJ2-1; no definite D call. In germline, CDR1 is SGHRS, CDR2 YFSETQ. Trimming took off 4 bases at V and 5 bases at J, with 7 bases between the two ends. This CDR3 is 12 amino acids long. The CDR3 nucleotides are TGCGCCAGCAGCCTTAAGGACAATGAGCAGTTCTTC. Translated: CASSLKDNEQFF.

This clonotype came up many times. The chain joins TRBV30 to TRBJ1-6; D remains unclear. Trimming stripped 1 base from V and 9 bases from J, with 13 bases between. Germline loops: CDR1 GTSNPN, CDR2 SVGIG (reference sequence). The CDR3 consists of 14 residues. The CDR3 DNA reads as TGTGCCTGGAGTGAGGGCCATAAAGGTTCACCCCTCCACTTT. Encoded protein: CAWSEGHKGSPLHF.